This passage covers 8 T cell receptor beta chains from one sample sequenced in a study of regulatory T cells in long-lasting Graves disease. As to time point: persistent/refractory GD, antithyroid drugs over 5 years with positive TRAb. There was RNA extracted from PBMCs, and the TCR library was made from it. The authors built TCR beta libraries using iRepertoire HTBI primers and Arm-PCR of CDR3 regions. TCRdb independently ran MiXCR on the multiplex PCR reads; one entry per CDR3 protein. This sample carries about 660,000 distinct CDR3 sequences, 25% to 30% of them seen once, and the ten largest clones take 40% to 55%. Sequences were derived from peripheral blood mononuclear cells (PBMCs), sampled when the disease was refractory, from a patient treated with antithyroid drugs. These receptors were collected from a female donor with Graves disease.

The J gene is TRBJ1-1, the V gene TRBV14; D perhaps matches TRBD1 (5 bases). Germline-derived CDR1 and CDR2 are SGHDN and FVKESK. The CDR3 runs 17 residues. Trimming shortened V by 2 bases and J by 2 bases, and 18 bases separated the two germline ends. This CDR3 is CASSQKLRAGTNTEAFF. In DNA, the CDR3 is TGTGCCAGCAGCCAAAAACTCCGTGCAGGGACCAACACTGAAGCTTTCTTT. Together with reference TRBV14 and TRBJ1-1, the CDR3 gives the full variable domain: EAGVTQFPSHSVIEKGQTVTLRCDPISGHDNLYWYRRVMGKEIKFLLHFVKESKQDESGMPNNRFLAERTGGTYSTLKVQPAELEDSGVYFCASSQKLRAGTNTEAFFGQGTRLTVV.

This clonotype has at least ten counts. The CDR3 DNA reads as TGTGCCAGCAGCTTAGGGGCAGGGGTGGATTCACCCCTCCACTTT. Translation: CASSLGAGVDSPLHF. J is TRBJ1-6 and V is TRBV11-2, with D possibly TRBD1 on 6 matching bases. V was clipped by 1 base and J by 8 bases, with 12 bases between them. The CDR3 has 15 residues. Germline assignment: CDR1 SGHAT and CDR2 FQNNGV.

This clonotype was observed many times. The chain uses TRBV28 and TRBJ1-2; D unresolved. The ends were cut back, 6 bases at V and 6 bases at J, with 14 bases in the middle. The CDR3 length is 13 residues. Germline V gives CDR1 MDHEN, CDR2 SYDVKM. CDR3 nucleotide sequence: TGTGCCAGCAGAAACAAAGGTTGGAATGGCTACACCTTC. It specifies CASRNKGWNGYTF.

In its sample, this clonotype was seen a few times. The CDR3 loop is CSARGRGSEAFF. In nucleotides, the CDR3 is TGCAGTGCTAGAGGGCGGGGCTCTGAAGCTTTCTTT. This chain uses TRBV20-1 with TRBJ1-1, with D tentatively TRBD1 (5 bases). Germline V lookup: CDR1 DFQATT, CDR2 SNEGSKA (reference sequence). V was clipped by 1 base and J by 6 bases, with 9 bases between them. The CDR3 runs 12 residues.

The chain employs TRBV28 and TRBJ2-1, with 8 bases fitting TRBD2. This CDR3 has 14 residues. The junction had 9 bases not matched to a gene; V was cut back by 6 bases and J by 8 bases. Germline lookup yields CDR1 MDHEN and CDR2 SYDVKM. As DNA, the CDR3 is TGTGCCAGCAGCCCCCCGGGACTAGAAGATGAGCAGTTCTTC. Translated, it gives CASSPPGLEDEQFF.

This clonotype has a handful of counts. In DNA form, the CDR3 reads TGTGCCAGCAGCGGAATAACAGGGGTATACGGGAGGGCCGGAGCCAAAAACATTCAGTACTTC. Translated: CASSGITGVYGRAGAKNIQYF. The gene calls are TRBV11-2 and TRBJ2-4, with D possibly matching TRBD2 (8 bases). Per the germline V gene, CDR1 is SGHAT and CDR2 is FQNNGV. The CDR3 has 21 amino acids. V lost 5 bases and J 0 bases, leaving 29 bases between the germline ends.

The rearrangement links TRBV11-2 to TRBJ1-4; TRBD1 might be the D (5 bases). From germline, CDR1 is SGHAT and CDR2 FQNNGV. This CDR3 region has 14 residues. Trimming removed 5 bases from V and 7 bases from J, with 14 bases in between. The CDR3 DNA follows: TGTGCCAGCAGCCCCGTGCGGGGGTTTGAAAAACTGTTTTTT. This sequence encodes CASSPVRGFEKLFF.

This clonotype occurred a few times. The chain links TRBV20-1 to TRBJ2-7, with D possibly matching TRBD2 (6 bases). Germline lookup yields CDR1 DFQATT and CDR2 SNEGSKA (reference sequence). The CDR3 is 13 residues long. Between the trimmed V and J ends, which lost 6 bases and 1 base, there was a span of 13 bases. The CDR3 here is CSAGGHYSYEQYF. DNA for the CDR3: TGCAGTGCGGGAGGACATTATTCCTACGAGCAGTACTTC.